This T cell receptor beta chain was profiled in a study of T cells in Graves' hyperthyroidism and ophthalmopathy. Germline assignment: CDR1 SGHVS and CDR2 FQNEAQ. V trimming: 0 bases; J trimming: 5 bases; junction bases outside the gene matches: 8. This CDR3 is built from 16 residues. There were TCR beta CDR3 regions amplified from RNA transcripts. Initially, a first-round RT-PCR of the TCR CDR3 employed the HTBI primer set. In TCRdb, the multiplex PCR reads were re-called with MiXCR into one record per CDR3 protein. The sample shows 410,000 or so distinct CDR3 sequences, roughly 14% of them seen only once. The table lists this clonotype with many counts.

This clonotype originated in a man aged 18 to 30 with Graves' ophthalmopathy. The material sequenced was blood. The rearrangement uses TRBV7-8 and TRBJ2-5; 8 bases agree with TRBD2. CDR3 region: CASSLARGGPGETQYF. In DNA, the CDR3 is TGTGCCAGCAGCTTAGCTCGGGGGGGCCCAGGGGAGACCCAGTACTTC.